The 16 T cell receptor beta chains given below trace back to one sample, sequenced in a study of blood T cells in healthy people across ages. Alongside a J-beta primer mix, a sample-barcoded 5' primer served in a second PCR lasting about 7 to 12 cycles. Via MiXCR, TCRdb re-called the 5' RACE reads, giving one row per CDR3 protein. The sample yields about 290,000 distinct CDR3 sequences, less than 30% seen once. The sample comprised blood. The receptors stem from a woman aged 70-85 years in good health.

This clonotype was counted many times. The rearrangement uses TRBV5-6 and TRBJ2-5; TRBD1 matches 12 bases. Per germline, CDR1 SGHDT and CDR2 YYEEEE. There are 17 residues in the CDR3. V trimming: 6 bases; J trimming: 3 bases; junction bases outside the gene matches: 12. The CDR3 spells CASTSFRDRGREETQYF. The DNA for the CDR3 is TGTGCCAGCACCTCCTTCCGGGACAGGGGGCGAGAAGAGACCCAGTACTTC. Full variable domain (rest looked up from reference TRBV5-6 and TRBJ2-5): DAGVTQSPTHLIKTRGQQVTLRCSPKSGHDTVSWYQQALGQGPQFIFQYYEEEERQRGNFPDRFSGHQFPNYSSELNVNALLLGDSALYLCASTSFRDRGREETQYFGPGTRLLVL.

A single count supports this clonotype. V usage is TRBV9 and J usage is TRBJ2-5; 8 positions agree with TRBD2. The J call may not be correct, given that the DNA end is closer to TRBJ2-1. Germline V gene data show CDR1 as SGDLS and CDR2 as YYNGEE. The CDR3 length is 14 residues. CDR3: CASSPGGAYNEQFF. CDR3 sequence (DNA): TGTGCCAGCAGCCCCGGGGGGGCTTACAATGAGCAGTTCTTC.

A few counts support this clonotype. A much larger clone differs from this one at a single base, so this may be a read error. The genes are TRBV2 and TRBJ1-3, with TRBD1 matching over 8 bases. CDR1 and CDR2 (germline): SNHLY, FYNNEI. The CDR3 length is 13 residues. The V segment lost 11 bases and the J segment 0 bases; nucleotides outside the gene matches: 3. CDR3 in DNA: TGTGCCGGCCAGGGGGCCTCTGGAAACACCATATATTTT. Protein product: CAGQGASGNTIYF. Full variable domain (outside the CDR3, taken from reference TRBV2 and TRBJ1-3): EPEVTQTPSHQVTQMGQEVILRCVPISNHLYFYWYRQILGQKVEFLVSFYNNEISEKSEIFDDQFSVERPDGSNFTLKIRSTKLEDSAMYFCAGQGASGNTIYFGEGSWLTVV.

This clonotype was found a few times. The CDR3 sequence: CASSPTTDRGMGEQYF. In nucleotides, the CDR3 is TGTGCCAGCAGTCCCACAACGGACAGGGGGATGGGCGAGCAGTACTTC. The rearrangement uses TRBV27 and TRBJ2-5; 10 bases agree with TRBD1. The DNA end favors TRBJ2-7, so the J call may be wrong. The CDR3 sequence is 16 residues long. Germline CDR1 is MNHEY and CDR2 is SMNVEV (reference sequence).

This clonotype was picked up many times. The chain employs TRBV28 and TRBJ1-1; 9 bases fit TRBD1. The CDR3 spans 12 residues. The J segment lost 4 bases and the V segment lost 6 bases, leaving 0 bases of the junction unmatched. CDR1 and CDR2 (germline): MDHEN, SYDVKM. The CDR3 DNA sequence: TGTGCCAGCAGGACAGGGGGCACTGAAGCTTTCTTT. Protein: CASRTGGTEAFF. The full variable domain, in which reference TRBV28 and TRBJ1-1 provide the parts outside the CDR3, is DVKVTQSSRYLVKRTGEKVFLECVQDMDHENMFWYRQDPGLGLRLIYFSYDVKMKEKGDIPEGYSVSREKKERFSLILESASTNQTSMYLCASRTGGTEAFFGQGTRLTVV.

This clonotype turned up a few times. The CDR3 region is CASSVFSELGTASNYGYTF. The CDR3 nucleotides are TGTGCCAGCAGCGTATTCAGTGAACTCGGGACAGCAAGTAACTATGGCTACACCTTC. The chain combines TRBV9 with TRBJ1-2, with 7 nucleotides matching TRBD1. V lost 1 base, J lost 1 base, and 16 bases stayed unmatched. The CDR3 contains 19 residues. Germline V lookup: CDR1 SGDLS, CDR2 YYNGEE.

This chain connects TRBV5-1 to TRBJ2-5; D perhaps matches TRBD1 (6 bases). Per germline, CDR1 SGHRS and CDR2 YFSETQ. There are 14 residues in the CDR3. Trimming removed 3 bases at V and 2 bases at J, with 11 bases between. CDR3 sequence (DNA): TGCGCCAGCAGCTCGACAGGTTGGCAAGAGACCCAGTACTTC. It specifies CASSSTGWQETQYF.

This clonotype was seen more than once but under ten times. One end of the junction varies from germline; a read error may be responsible. The rearrangement joins TRBV12-3 or TRBV12-4 to TRBJ1-3; a weak D match, TRBD1 (5 bases). The CDR3 is 16 residues long. The CDR3 spells CASSLGGPSSGNTIHF. CDR3 nucleotides: TGTGCCAGCAGTTTGGGGGGTCCTTCCTCTGGAAACACCATACATTTT.

A single count supports this clonotype. The genes are TRBV3-1 and TRBJ2-7; 10 nucleotides match TRBD1. The end of the DNA fits TRBJ2-1 better, so the J call may be wrong. The CDR3 loop spans 14 amino acids. CDR1 and CDR2 from the germline V gene are LGHDT and YNNKEL (reference sequence). The CDR3 bases are TGTGCCAGCAGCCGACAGGGGGCTAATGGTGGGCAGTTCTTC. Translation gives CASSRQGANGGQFF.

The chain employs TRBV6-6 and TRBJ1-4; the match to TRBD1 covers 7 bases. With 10 bases clipped from V and 4 bases from J, the junction kept 9 bases outside the gene matches. CDR1 is MNHNY, CDR2 SVGAGI, per germline (reference sequence). This CDR3 contains 14 residues. CDR3 coding DNA: TGTGCCACCGTAACAGGGGCTAATAATGAAAAACTGTTTTTT. It is translated as CATVTGANNEKLFF.

V gene TRBV2 combines with J gene TRBJ2-5; unclear D gene. Germline V gives CDR1 SNHLY, CDR2 FYNNEI. Trimming removed 2 bases from V and 5 bases from J, with 6 bases in between. This CDR3 is 12 amino acids long. Here the CDR3 reads CASSEYRETQYF. CDR3 bases: TGTGCCAGCAGTGAATATCGGGAGACCCAGTACTTC. The whole variable domain, remainder taken from reference TRBV2 and TRBJ2-5, is EPEVTQTPSHQVTQMGQEVILRCVPISNHLYFYWYRQILGQKVEFLVSFYNNEISEKSEIFDDQFSVERPDGSNFTLKIRSTKLEDSAMYFCASSEYRETQYFGPGTRLLVL.

This chain connects TRBV10-3 to TRBJ2-2, with TRBD2 matching 7 bases. Germline loops: CDR1 ENHRY, CDR2 SYGVKD. The CDR3 has 15 residues. V shed 6 bases, J shed 3 bases, and the junction held 7 bases outside the gene matches. The CDR3 nucleotides read TGTGCCATCAGGGCAGCGGGGCTAGACACCGGGGAGCTGTTTTTT. Encoded protein: CAIRAAGLDTGELFF.

This rearrangement joins TRBV5-5 to TRBJ1-3; D call uncertain. Looked up from germline, CDR1 is SGHKS and CDR2 is YYEKEE (reference sequence). V lost 0 bases and J lost 2, with 6 bases in between. CDR3 length: 14 residues. The CDR3 loop reads CASSLGRTGNTIYF. In DNA, the CDR3 is TGTGCCAGCAGCTTGGGACGAACTGGAAACACCATATATTTT.

This chain links TRBV4-1 with TRBJ2-4; 9 bases agree with TRBD1. The germline CDR1 and CDR2 sequences are MGHRA and YSYEKL. This CDR3 region has 16 residues. J gave up 7 bases and V 0 bases, and 7 bases lay outside the gene matches. The CDR3 DNA reads TGCGCCAGCAGCCAAGAAGGGACAGGGTTCGGGAACATTCAGTACTTC. This encodes CASSQEGTGFGNIQYF.

This rearrangement joins TRBV11-3 to TRBJ2-5, with 7 nucleotides matching TRBD2. The germline V gene has CDR1 SGHNT and CDR2 YENEEA. CDR3 size: 14 residues. V trimming: 3 bases; J trimming: 2 bases; junction bases outside the gene matches: 3. For the CDR3, the DNA is TGTGCCAGCAGCTTCAGCGGGATTCAAGAGACCCAGTACTTC. This gives the protein CASSFSGIQETQYF.

This clonotype has just a few counts. The chain combines TRBV29-1 with TRBJ2-1; D is unresolved. The V and J ends lost 6 bases and 4 bases respectively, with 13 bases between them. The CDR3 totals 13 residues. Germline V gene data show CDR1 as SQVTM and CDR2 as ANQGSEA. CDR3 sequence: CSVGSSGYNEQFF. CDR3 DNA sequence: TGCAGCGTGGGGTCCTCCGGGTACAATGAGCAGTTCTTC.